This TCR beta chain was found in a study of spatial heterogeneity in lung cancer. Study as a whole: Detection of beta-chain sequences consistently exceeded that of alpha-chain sequences. Combinations of a unique TCR and a UMI were tallied in raw reads, and on average each appeared more than ten times.

TCRdb analysed the 5' RACE reads with MiXCR anew, one entry per CDR3 protein. The sample lists 35,000 to 55,000 distinct CDR3 sequences; roughly 13% were seen once. Time point described: sample taken at primary tumor resection. Whole RNA, which was extracted from tumor, nontumor lung tissue or frozen PBMC, was sequenced without any cell sorting. Study-wide findings and caveats: Expanded tumor TCRs that were ubiquitous appeared in blood more at resection than follow-up.

This clonotype appeared a few times. The antigen is unknown. The CDR3 is 19 residues long. V lost 6 bases, J lost 0 bases, and 9 bases stayed unmatched. The material sequenced was PBMCs, taken at surgery. This rearrangement joins TRBV12-3 or TRBV12-4 to TRBJ2-1, with TRBD2 matching over 15 bases. The clonotype originates from a male donor with early-stage non-small cell lung cancer. CDR3 in DNA: TGTGCCAGCAGCCGAGGACTAGCGGGGGGGCCAAGCTCCTACAATGAGCAGTTCTTC. It specifies CASSRGLAGGPSSYNEQFF.